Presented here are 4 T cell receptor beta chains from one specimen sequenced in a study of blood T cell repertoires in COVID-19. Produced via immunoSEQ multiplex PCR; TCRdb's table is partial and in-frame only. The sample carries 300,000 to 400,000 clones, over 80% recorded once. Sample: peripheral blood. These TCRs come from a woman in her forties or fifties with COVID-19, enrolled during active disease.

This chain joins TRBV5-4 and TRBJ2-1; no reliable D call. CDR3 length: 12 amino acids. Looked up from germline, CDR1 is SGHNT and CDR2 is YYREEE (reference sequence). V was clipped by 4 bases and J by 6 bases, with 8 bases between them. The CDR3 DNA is TGTGCCAGCAGCATTGGCATCAATGAGCAGTTCTTC. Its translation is CASSIGINEQFF.

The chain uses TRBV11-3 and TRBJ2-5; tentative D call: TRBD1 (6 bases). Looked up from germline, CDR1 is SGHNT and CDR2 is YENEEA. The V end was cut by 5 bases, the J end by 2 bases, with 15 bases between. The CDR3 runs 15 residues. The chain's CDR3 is CASSRRAGAQETQYF. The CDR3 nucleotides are TGTGCCAGCAGCCGAAGGGCAGGGGCTCAAGAGACCCAGTACTTC.

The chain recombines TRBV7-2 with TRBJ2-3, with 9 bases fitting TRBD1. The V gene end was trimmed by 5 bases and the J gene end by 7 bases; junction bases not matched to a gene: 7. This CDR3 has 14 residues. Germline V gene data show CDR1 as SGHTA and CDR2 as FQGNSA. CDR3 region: CASSGTGMRNTQYF. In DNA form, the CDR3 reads TGTGCCAGCAGCGGGACAGGGATGAGAAATACGCAGTATTTT.

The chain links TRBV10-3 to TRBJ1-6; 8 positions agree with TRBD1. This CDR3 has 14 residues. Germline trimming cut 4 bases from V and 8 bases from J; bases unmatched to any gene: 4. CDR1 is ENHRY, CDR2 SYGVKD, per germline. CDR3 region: CAISAPGQDSPLHF. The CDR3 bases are TGTGCCATCAGTGCCCCGGGACAGGATTCACCCCTCCACTTT.